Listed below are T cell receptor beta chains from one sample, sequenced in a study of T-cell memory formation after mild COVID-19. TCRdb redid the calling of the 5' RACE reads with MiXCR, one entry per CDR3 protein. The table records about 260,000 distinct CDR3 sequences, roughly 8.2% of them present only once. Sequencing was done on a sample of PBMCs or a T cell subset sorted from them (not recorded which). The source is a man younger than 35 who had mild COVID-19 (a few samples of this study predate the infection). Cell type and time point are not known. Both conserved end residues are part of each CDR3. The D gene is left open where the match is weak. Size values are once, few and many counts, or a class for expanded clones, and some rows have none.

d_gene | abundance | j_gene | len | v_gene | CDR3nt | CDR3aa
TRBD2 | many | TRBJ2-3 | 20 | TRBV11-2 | TGTGCCAGCAGCGTAAGTGCGTCGGCTAGCGGGGGCCCTCGCACAGATACGCAGTATTTT | CASSVSASASGGPRTDTQYF
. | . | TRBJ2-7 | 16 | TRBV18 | TGTGCCAGCTCACCACCGTCTTTAGGACAGTCATACGAGCAGTACTTC | CASSPPSLGQSYEQYF
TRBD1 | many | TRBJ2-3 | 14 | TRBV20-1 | TGCAGTGCTAGAGACAGGGGGCCCGCAGATACGCAGTATTTT | CSARDRGPADTQYF
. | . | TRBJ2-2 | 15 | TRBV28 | TGTGCCAGCAGCACCTTAACCGGAGGGGCCGGGGAGCTGTTTTTT | CASSTLTGGAGELFF
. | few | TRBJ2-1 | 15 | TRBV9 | TGTGCCAGCAGCCCCCAGGTGAGGGGTTACAATGAGCAGTTCTTC | CASSPQVRGYNEQFF
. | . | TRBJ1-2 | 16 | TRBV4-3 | TGCGCCAGCAGACTGGAAGCAAACAGGGAACAATATGGCTACACCTTC | CASRLEANREQYGYTF
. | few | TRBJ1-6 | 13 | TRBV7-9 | TGTGCCAGCAGCTTCCGACAGAATTCACCCCTCCACTTT | CASSFRQNSPLHF
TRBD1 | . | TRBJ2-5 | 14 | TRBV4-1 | TGCGCCAGCAGCCAAGAATGGGACAGGGGGCCCCAGTACTTC | CASSQEWDRGPQYF
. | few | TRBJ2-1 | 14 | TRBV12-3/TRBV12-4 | TGTGCCAGCAGTTTAGCGGGGCGATACAATGAGCAGTTCTTC | CASSLAGRYNEQFF
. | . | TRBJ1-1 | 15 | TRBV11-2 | TGTGCCAGCAGCCAATCCGGGACACAGTACACTGAAGCTTTCTTT | CASSQSGTQYTEAFF
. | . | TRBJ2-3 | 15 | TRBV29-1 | TGCAGCGTTGAGGAGGTGGGGGGCCGGCCAGATACGCAGTATTTT | CSVEEVGGRPDTQYF
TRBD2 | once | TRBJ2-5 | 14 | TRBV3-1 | TGTGCCAGCAGCCAGGGGGGGACCGAAGAGACCCAGTACTTC | CASSQGGTEETQYF
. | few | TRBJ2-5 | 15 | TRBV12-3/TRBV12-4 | TGTGCCAGCAGTTTTTCCCGGCCCCCTGGGGAGACCCAGTACTTC | CASSFSRPPGETQYF
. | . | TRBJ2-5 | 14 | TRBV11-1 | TGTGCCAGCGCCCACATTGGTTACCAAGAGACCCAGTACTTC | CASAHIGYQETQYF
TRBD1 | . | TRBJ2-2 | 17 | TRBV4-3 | TGCGCCAGCAGCCAAGAATTTCGGACAGGGGATTCTGGGGAGCTGTTTTTT | CASSQEFRTGDSGELFF
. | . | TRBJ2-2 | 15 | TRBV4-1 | TGCGCCAGCAGCCGCGCTAGCACTGGGACCGGGGAGCTGTTTTTT | CASSRASTGTGELFF
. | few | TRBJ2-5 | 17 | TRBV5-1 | TGCGCCAGCAGCTTGGCGCGACGGGCAGGAGACCAAGAGACCCAGTACTTC | CASSLARRAGDQETQYF
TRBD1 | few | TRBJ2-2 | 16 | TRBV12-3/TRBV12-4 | TGTGCCAGCAGTTTAACCCACAGGGGAAAGGCCGGGGAGCTGTTTTTT | CASSLTHRGKAGELFF
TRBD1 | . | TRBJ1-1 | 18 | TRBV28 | TGTGCCAGCAGTGGCTCGGGACAGGGAGGAGGGGGCGGCACTGAAGCTTTCTTT | CASSGSGQGGGGGTEAFF
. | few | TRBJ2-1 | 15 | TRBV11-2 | TGTGCCAGCAGCCTCCGGGACAACTCCTACAATGAGCAGTTCTTC | CASSLRDNSYNEQFF
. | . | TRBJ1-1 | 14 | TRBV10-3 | TGTGCCATCAGTGAACCGACAAGAAACACTGAAGCTTTCTTT | CAISEPTRNTEAFF
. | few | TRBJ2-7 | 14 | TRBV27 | TGTGCCAGCAGTTTACGGGGTCCCTCCTACGAGCAGTACTTC | CASSLRGPSYEQYF
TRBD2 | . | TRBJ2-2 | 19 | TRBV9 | TGTGCCAGCAGCTCAACCGGGACTAGCGGCGCCGCGAACACCGGGGAGCTGTTTTTT | CASSSTGTSGAANTGELFF
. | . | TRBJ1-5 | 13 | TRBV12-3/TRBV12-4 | TGTGCCAGCAGTGCCCGGGGCGATCAGCCCCAGCATTTT | CASSARGDQPQHF
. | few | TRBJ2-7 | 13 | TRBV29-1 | TGCAGTGCCGGCCCAGGGACCACCTACGAGCAGTACTTC | CSAGPGTTYEQYF
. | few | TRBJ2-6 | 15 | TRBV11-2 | TGTGCCAGCAGCCCTTACTCCTCTGGGGCCAACGTCCTGACTTTC | CASSPYSSGANVLTF
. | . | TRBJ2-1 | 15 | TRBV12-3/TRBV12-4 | TGTGCCAGCGGACAACAGGGAGGCTTCTACAATGAGCAGTTCTTC | CASGQQGGFYNEQFF
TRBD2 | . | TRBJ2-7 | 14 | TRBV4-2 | TGTGCCAGCAGCCAAGGTGGGGGGGGCTACGAGCAGTACTTC | CASSQGGGGYEQYF
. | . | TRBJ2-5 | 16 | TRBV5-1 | TGCGCCAGCAGCTTGGGAGACTTACAGGGCGTGGAGACCCAGTACTTC | CASSLGDLQGVETQYF
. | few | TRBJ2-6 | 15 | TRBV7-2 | TGTGCCAGCGCCGATATGGGGTCTGGGGCCAACGTCCTGACTTTC | CASADMGSGANVLTF
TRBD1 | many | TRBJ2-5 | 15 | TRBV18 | TGTGCCAGCTCACCAGCCGGGACAGGGGAAGAGACCCAGTACTTC | CASSPAGTGEETQYF
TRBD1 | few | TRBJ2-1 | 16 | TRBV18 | TGTGCCAGCTCCCCTCGACCGGGACAGGGAGACAATGAGCAGTTCTTC | CASSPRPGQGDNEQFF
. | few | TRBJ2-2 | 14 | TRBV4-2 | TGTGCCAGCAGCCTGGAAAAGGGTATCGGGGAGCTGTTTTTT | CASSLEKGIGELFF
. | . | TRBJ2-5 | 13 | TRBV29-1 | TGCAGCGTTGTGAGGGGCCGGGGAGAGACCCAGTACTTC | CSVVRGRGETQYF
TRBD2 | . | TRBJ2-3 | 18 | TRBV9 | TGTGCCAGCAGCGTAGGTTTAAGCGGGGGCCTTTACACAGATACGCAGTATTTT | CASSVGLSGGLYTDTQYF
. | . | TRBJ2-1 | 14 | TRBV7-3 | TGTGCCAGCAGTGACCTAGGATCCTACAATGAGCAGTTCTTC | CASSDLGSYNEQFF
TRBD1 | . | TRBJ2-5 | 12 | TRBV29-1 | TGCAGCGTGGGACAGGGATCGAAGACCCAGTACTTC | CSVGQGSKTQYF
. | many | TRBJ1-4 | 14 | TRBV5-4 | TGTGCCAGCAGCTTACAGGGCGCGGAGGAAAAACTGTTTTTT | CASSLQGAEEKLFF
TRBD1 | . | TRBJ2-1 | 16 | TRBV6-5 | TGTGCCAGCAGTTCCTGGGACAGTGACTCCTACAATGAGCAGTTCTTC | CASSSWDSDSYNEQFF
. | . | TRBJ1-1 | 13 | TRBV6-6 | TGTGCCAGCAGTTACTCGGGCGATAGTGAAGCTTTCTTT | CASSYSGDSEAFF
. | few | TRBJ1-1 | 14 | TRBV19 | TGTGCCAGTCGGTTGGGTTTGGGCGGCACTGAAGCTTTCTTT | CASRLGLGGTEAFF
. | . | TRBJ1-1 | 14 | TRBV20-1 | TGCAGTGCTAGAGTCGGGGGCTGGAACACTGAAGCTTTCTTT | CSARVGGWNTEAFF
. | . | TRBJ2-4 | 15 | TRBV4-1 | TGCGCCAGCAGCCAAGATCCACTAGCCAAAAACATTCAGTACTTC | CASSQDPLAKNIQYF
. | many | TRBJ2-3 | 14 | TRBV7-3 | TGTGCCAGCAGCTTACGACTAAGCACAGATACGCAGTATTTT | CASSLRLSTDTQYF
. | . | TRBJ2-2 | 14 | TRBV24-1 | TGTGCCACCAGTGAGTCCCGCAGTACCGGGGAGCTGTTTTTT | CATSESRSTGELFF
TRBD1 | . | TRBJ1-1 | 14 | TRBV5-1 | TGCGCCAGCAGCCCTAGACAGGGAGTAACTGAAGCTTTCTTT | CASSPRQGVTEAFF
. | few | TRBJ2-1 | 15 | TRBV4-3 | TGCGCCAGCAGCTACGATGGGGGGTCCTACAATGAGCAGTTCTTC | CASSYDGGSYNEQFF
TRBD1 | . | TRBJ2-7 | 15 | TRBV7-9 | TGTGCCAGCAGCTTATGGGCAGGGGGTACCTACGAGCAGTACTTC | CASSLWAGGTYEQYF
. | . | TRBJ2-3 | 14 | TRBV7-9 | TGTGCCAGCCGGCCATCGGGGAACGCAGATACGCAGTATTTT | CASRPSGNADTQYF
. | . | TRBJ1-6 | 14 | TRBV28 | TGTGCCAGCAGGGGGGCGGTGGATAATTCACCCCTCCACTTT | CASRGAVDNSPLHF